The sequence of this TCR beta chain was determined in a study of identical twins. TCRdb re-derived calls from the 5' RACE reads in MiXCR, one entry per CDR3 protein. The sample lists some 790,000 distinct CDR3 sequences, 15% to 20% occurring once. Whole-study findings and limits: Twin pairs had excess sharing that was weaker in beta out-of-frame sequences.

Germline V gene lookup returns CDR1 SQVTM and CDR2 ANQGSEA. CDR3 size: 13 residues. Losses at the gene ends were 1 base for V and 6 bases for J; bases not matched to a gene: 5. Comments on this clonotype: What it binds is not known.

The same data also went into a second study, on T cells expressing NK-cell markers. That study adds: Among eight sequenced donors, seven carried HCMV seropositivity while one was seronegative. An anti-gamma-delta TCR antibody restricted sorting to alpha-beta TCR T cells in several experiments.

The sequence was collected from a young woman in good health. The sample was PBMCs. The chain combines TRBV29-1 with TRBJ2-7; 8 bases fit TRBD1. CDR3 amino acids: CSVEGQGISEQYF. The CDR3 coding sequence is TGCAGCGTTGAAGGACAGGGGATCTCCGAGCAGTACTTC.